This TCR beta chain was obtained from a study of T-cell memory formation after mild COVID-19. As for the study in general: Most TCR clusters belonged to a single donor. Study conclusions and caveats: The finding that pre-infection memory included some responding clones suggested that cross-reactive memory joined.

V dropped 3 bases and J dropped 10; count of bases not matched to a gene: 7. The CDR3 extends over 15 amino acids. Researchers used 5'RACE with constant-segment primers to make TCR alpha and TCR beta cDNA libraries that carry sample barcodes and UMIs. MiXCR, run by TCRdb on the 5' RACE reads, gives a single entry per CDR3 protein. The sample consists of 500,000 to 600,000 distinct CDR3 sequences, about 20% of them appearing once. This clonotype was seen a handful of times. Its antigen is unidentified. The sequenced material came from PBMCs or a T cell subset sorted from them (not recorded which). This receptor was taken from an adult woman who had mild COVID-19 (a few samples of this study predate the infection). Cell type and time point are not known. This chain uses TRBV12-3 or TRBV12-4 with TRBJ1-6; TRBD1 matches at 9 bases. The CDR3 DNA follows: TGTGCCAGCAGTTTGGTGACAGGGGGAGGATCACCCCTCCACTTT. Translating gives CASSLVTGGGSPLHF.